Listed below are T cell receptor beta chains from one sample, sequenced in a study of OX40 agonist ivuxolimab in advanced cancers. Assay used: immunoSEQ multiplex PCR; TCRdb lists only in-frame clones, some missing. Among about 62,000 clones listed, roughly 84% were seen once. The specimen was CD4+ or CD8+ T cells sorted from blood, collected in a trial of the OX40 agonist ivuxolimab. These receptors were collected from an adult with an advanced solid tumor such as melanoma, head and neck, liver or kidney cancer. Both conserved end residues are part of each CDR3. The D gene is left open where the match is weak. Size is omitted from some rows. Given values are once, few, many or a class for expanded clones.

>16|TRBV5-1|NA|NA|TRBJ2-1
TGCGCCAGCAGCTTGGAACAGGGAGGGGTCAACAATGAGCAGTTCTTC
CASSLEQGGVNNEQFF
>13|TRBV11-2|NA|NA|TRBJ2-5
TGTGCCAGCAGTTATAGCCTAGTAGAGACCCAGTACTTC
CASSYSLVETQYF
>14|TRBV2|NA|once|TRBJ2-5
TGTGCCAGCAGCGCCGATCGGGGCCAAGAGACCCAGTACTTC
CASSADRGQETQYF
>14|TRBV7-9|NA|NA|TRBJ1-6
TGTGCCAGCAGCCTGACCCCCTATAATTCACCCCTCCACTTT
CASSLTPYNSPLHF
>16|TRBV9|NA|NA|TRBJ2-1
TGTGCCAGCAGCGTAGGCGGGATGAGCTCCTACAATGAGCAGTTCTTC
CASSVGGMSSYNEQFF
>16|TRBV27|NA|NA|TRBJ1-6
TGTGCCAGCAGTCTACCAGCCCAGGGTCATAATTCACCCCTCCACTTT
CASSLPAQGHNSPLHF
>15|TRBV19|TRBD2|NA|TRBJ2-3
TGTGCCAGTAGTAACGGACTAGGTCTGACAGATACGCAGTATTTT
CASSNGLGLTDTQYF
>15|TRBV5-8|NA|NA|TRBJ2-6
TGTGCCAGCAGAGCCGCCGGCTCTGGGGCCAACGTCCTGACTTTC
CASRAAGSGANVLTF
>15|TRBV25-1|TRBD1|NA|TRBJ2-7
TGTGCCAGCAGTGAATCATACCCAGGGGGCTACGAGCAGTACTTC
CASSESYPGGYEQYF
>16|TRBV4-2|TRBD1|NA|TRBJ1-5
TGTGCCAGCAGCCAAGAGTCGGGACAGACTAATCAGCCCCAGCATTTT
CASSQESGQTNQPQHF
>14|TRBV25-1|NA|NA|TRBJ2-3
TGTGCCAGCCGGGGGAGCATTAGCACAGATACGCAGTATTTT
CASRGSISTDTQYF
>12|TRBV7-9|NA|NA|TRBJ2-1
TGTGCCAGCAGCTTAGTTAGCAATGAGCAGTTCTTC
CASSLVSNEQFF
>14|TRBV2|TRBD1|few|TRBJ2-7
TGTGCCAGCAGGCTCGGGACAGGCGGGTACGAGCAGTACTTC
CASRLGTGGYEQYF